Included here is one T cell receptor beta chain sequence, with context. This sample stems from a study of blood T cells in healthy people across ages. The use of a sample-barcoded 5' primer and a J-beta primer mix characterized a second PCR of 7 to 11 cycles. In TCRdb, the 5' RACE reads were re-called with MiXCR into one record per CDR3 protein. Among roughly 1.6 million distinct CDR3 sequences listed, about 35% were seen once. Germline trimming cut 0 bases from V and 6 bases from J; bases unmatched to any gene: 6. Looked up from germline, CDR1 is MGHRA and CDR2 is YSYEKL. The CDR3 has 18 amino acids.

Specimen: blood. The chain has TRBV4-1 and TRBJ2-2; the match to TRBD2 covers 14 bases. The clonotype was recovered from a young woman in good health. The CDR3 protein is CASSQDRTSGGSAGELFF. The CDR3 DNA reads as TGCGCCAGCAGCCAAGATCGGACTAGCGGGGGGTCGGCCGGGGAGCTGTTTTTT.